These T cell receptor beta chains were read from a single sample in a study of human T cells and chemical hapten exposure. TCRdb itself ran the RACE reads through MiXCR, one entry per CDR3 protein. The table includes more than 95,000 distinct CDR3 sequences, around 10% detected once. Sequencing used whole blood, obtained in connection with sensitization to the hapten diphenylcyclopropenone (DPC). These receptors were collected from a woman in her forties or fifties with alopecia areata. Some clones in this sample may be carry-over from other donors' samples. CDR3s include the opening cysteine and the closing phenylalanine or tryptophan. Fields, in order: J gene, clone size, D gene, V gene, CDR3 protein, CDR3 DNA. The D gene is left open where the match is weak. Some rows mark clone size as missing; the rest say once, few, many or name a class of expanded clone.

TRBJ1-1,-,TRBD1,TRBV28,CASSLPRTGGSAFF,TGTGCCAGCAGTTTACCCCGGACAGGGGGATCGGCTTTCTTT
TRBJ1-5,few,-,TRBV7-8,CASSLVRWAPNQPQHF,TGTGCCAGCAGCTTAGTGAGGTGGGCCCCAAATCAGCCCCAGCATTTT
TRBJ2-2,-,TRBD2,TRBV5-1,CAQLWPSGRSNTGELFF,TGCGCTCAACTTTGGCCTAGCGGGAGGAGTAACACCGGGGAGCTGTTTTTT
TRBJ2-5,few,TRBD2,TRBV20-1,CSAREAGTQETQYF,TGCAGTGCTAGAGAAGCGGGGACCCAAGAGACCCAGTACTTC
TRBJ2-1,few,TRBD2,TRBV6-5,CASSYRAGGLNEQFF,TGTGCCAGCAGTTACCGAGCGGGAGGCCTCAATGAGCAGTTCTTC
TRBJ2-7,many,TRBD2,TRBV6-5,CASSQSGGYEQYF,TGTGCCAGCAGCCAGAGCGGGGGCTACGAGCAGTACTTC
TRBJ2-7,few,TRBD2,TRBV9,CASSPGLASYEQYF,TGTGCCAGCAGCCCCGGACTAGCTTCCTACGAGCAGTACTTC
TRBJ1-6,many,-,TRBV12-3/TRBV12-4,CASSPGARHNSPLHF,TGTGCCAGCAGTCCGGGGGCACGCCATAATTCACCCCTCCACTTT
TRBJ1-5,many,TRBD1,TRBV12-3/TRBV12-4,CASSLTGDEPQHF,TGTGCCAGCAGTTTAACAGGGGATGAGCCCCAGCATTTT
TRBJ2-7,-,-,TRBV4-2,CASSQDETTNYEQYF,TGTGCCAGCAGCCAAGACGAGACAACAAACTACGAGCAGTACTTC
TRBJ2-2,few,TRBD2,TRBV7-2,CASSLSGGRELFF,TGTGCCAGCAGCTTAAGCGGGGGCCGGGAGCTGTTTTTT
TRBJ1-1,-,-,TRBV14,CASSQGVVFGAAEHTEAFF,TGTGCCAGCAGCCAAGGGGTGGTATTTGGGGCGGCGGAGCACACTGAAGCTTTCTTT
TRBJ1-2,many,TRBD1,TRBV7-2,CASTKASVGGDGYTF,TGTGCCAGCACCAAAGCTTCGGTAGGGGGCGATGGCTACACCTTC
TRBJ2-5,few,-,TRBV12-3/TRBV12-4,CASSRAQETQYF,TGTGCCAGCAGTAGGGCCCAAGAGACCCAGTACTTC
TRBJ1-2,-,-,TRBV10-2,CASSTGLQLYGYTF,TGCGCCAGCAGCACGGGACTCCAGCTCTATGGCTACACCTTC
TRBJ2-1,-,-,TRBV28,CASSLYTNEQFF,TGTGCCAGCAGTTTATATACTAATGAGCAGTTCTTC
TRBJ2-7,-,-,TRBV11-2,CASSPARGIGSYEQYF,TGTGCCAGCAGCCCGGCGAGGGGCATCGGTTCCTACGAGCAGTACTTC
TRBJ2-7,many,-,TRBV5-8,CASSLSFTIYEQYF,TGTGCCAGCAGCTTGAGTTTTACTATCTACGAGCAGTACTTC
TRBJ2-7,-,TRBD1,TRBV28,CASSLTGRHEQYF,TGTGCCAGCAGTTTGACAGGGCGCCACGAGCAGTACTTC
TRBJ2-1,many,TRBD2,TRBV12-3/TRBV12-4,CASSLRGREGQNEQFF,TGTGCCAGCAGTTTAAGGGGGCGGGAGGGCCAGAATGAGCAGTTCTTC
TRBJ2-7,few,-,TRBV21-1,CASGRENSYEQYF,TGTGCCAGCGGGCGGGAGAACTCCTACGAGCAGTACTTC
TRBJ2-7,many,-,TRBV18,CASSPSLGPYEQYF,TGTGCCAGCTCACCTAGTCTGGGGCCCTACGAGCAGTACTTC
TRBJ2-7,few,-,TRBV6-5,CASSPLRGAPRYEQYF,TGTGCCAGCAGTCCGCTTCGGGGGGCCCCGCGTTACGAGCAGTACTTC
TRBJ1-1,-,-,TRBV5-1,CASSLTDTEAFF,TGCGCCAGCAGCCTGACCGACACTGAAGCTTTCTTT
TRBJ1-5,few,-,TRBV24-1,CATTPVGNQPQHF,TGTGCCACCACACCCGTTGGCAATCAGCCCCAGCATTTT
TRBJ1-2,many,TRBD1,TRBV12-5,CASGLPGTGGRNGYTF,TGTGCTAGTGGTTTGCCCGGGACAGGGGGGCGAAATGGCTACACCTTC
TRBJ1-6,few,-,TRBV4-3,CASSPTLDNSPLHF,TGCGCCAGCAGCCCTACATTGGATAATTCACCCCTCCACTTT
TRBJ2-7,-,TRBD1,TRBV7-2,CASSLRQGGEQYF,TGTGCCAGCAGCCTCAGACAGGGTGGTGAGCAGTACTTC
TRBJ2-7,few,-,TRBV5-1,CASSLSAGAFYEQYF,TGCGCCAGCAGCTTATCGGCGGGGGCCTTCTACGAGCAGTACTTC
TRBJ1-1,many,-,TRBV7-9,CASSIQGLRVEAFF,TGTGCCAGCAGTATCCAGGGGTTGAGGGTTGAAGCTTTCTTT
TRBJ2-7,-,TRBD2,TRBV28,CASSSAGGRSIEQYF,TGTGCCAGCAGTTCAGCAGGCGGGAGATCCATCGAGCAGTACTTC
TRBJ2-4,many,-,TRBV7-9,CASSLAGKNIQYF,TGTGCCAGCAGCTTAGCGGGTAAAAACATTCAGTACTTC
TRBJ1-5,many,TRBD1,TRBV6-5,CASRKTGTGPQHF,TGTGCCAGCAGGAAGACAGGGACTGGGCCCCAGCATTTT
TRBJ2-3,few,-,TRBV2,CAVGTDTQYF,TGTGCCGTTGGCACAGATACGCAGTATTTT
TRBJ2-1,few,-,TRBV11-2,CASSLEGVREQFF,TGTGCCAGCAGCTTAGAGGGGGTTCGGGAGCAGTTCTTC
TRBJ1-1,-,TRBD1,TRBV18,CASSPGTGHTEAFF,TGTGCCAGCTCACCGGGGACAGGGCACACTGAAGCTTTCTTT
TRBJ2-5,-,TRBD2,TRBV11-2,CASSLHLAGGQETQYF,TGTGCCAGCAGCCTCCACCTAGCGGGGGGTCAAGAGACCCAGTACTTC